The source of this T cell receptor beta chain is a study of identical twins. General study findings and limits: Clonotypes of the beta chain that were abundant in cord blood carried fewer insertions (memory repertoires showed none).

Via MiXCR, TCRdb re-called the 5' RACE reads, giving one row per CDR3 protein. The sample records hundreds of thousands of distinct CDR3 sequences, roughly 20% being singletons. Comment on this clonotype: Its antigen is undetermined.

The CDR3 covers 19 residues. Germline CDR1 and CDR2: SGHAT and FQNNGV. Unmatched junction bases numbered 11, after V lost 5 bases and J lost 3 bases. The same sample was also used in a study of T cells expressing NK-cell markers. In that study: Out of eight donors sequenced, seven tested HCMV-seropositive and the remaining one seronegative. For five or six donors, the dominant NKG2C+ clonotypes made up about 1.0-7.5% of their CD8+ T cells. A few donors showed these clonotypes also leading the CD3+CD56-NKG2C+ fraction.

The rearrangement uses TRBV11-2 and TRBJ2-2, with TRBD2 matching 14 bases. Material for sequencing was PBMCs. This clonotype was sampled from a woman younger than 30 in good health. The CDR3 sequence: CASSSPGTSGSRDTGELFF. Written as DNA, the CDR3 is TGTGCCAGCAGCAGTCCCGGGACTAGCGGGAGCAGGGACACCGGGGAGCTGTTTTTT.